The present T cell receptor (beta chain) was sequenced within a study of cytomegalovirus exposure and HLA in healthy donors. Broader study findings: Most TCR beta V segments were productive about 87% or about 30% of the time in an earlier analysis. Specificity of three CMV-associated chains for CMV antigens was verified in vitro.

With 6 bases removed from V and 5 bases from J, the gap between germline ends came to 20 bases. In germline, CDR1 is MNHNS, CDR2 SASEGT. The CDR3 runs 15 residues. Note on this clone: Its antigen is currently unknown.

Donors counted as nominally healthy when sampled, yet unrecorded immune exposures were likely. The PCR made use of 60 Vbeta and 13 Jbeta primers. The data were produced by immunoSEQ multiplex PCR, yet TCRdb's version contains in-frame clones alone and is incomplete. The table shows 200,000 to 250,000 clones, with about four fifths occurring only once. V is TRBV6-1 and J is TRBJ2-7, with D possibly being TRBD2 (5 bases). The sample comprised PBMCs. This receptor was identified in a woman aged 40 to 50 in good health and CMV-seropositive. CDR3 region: CASRLGGSSRDEQYF. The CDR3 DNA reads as TGTGCCAGCAGGCTGGGCGGTTCTTCGCGGGACGAGCAGTACTTC.